A single sample gave rise to the 30 T cell receptor beta chains below, sequenced in a study of blood T cell repertoires in COVID-19. Assay: immunoSEQ multiplex PCR; the TCRdb copy retains only in-frame clones and omits some. This sample has 300,000 to 350,000 clones, with 88% found just once. Sequenced material: peripheral blood. These receptors all come from a woman in her thirties with COVID-19, enrolled during active disease.

J is TRBJ1-6 and V is TRBV7-9; 8 nucleotides align to TRBD1. The CDR3 extends over 14 amino acids. CDR1 is SEHNR and CDR2 is FQNEAQ in the germline V gene (reference sequence). The V gene end was trimmed by 6 bases and the J gene end by 7 bases; junction bases not matched to a gene: 5. The CDR3 bases are TGTGCCAGCAGACCTGACAGGGGAAATTCACCCCTCCACTTT. Protein product: CASRPDRGNSPLHF.

The V gene is TRBV6-5, the J gene TRBJ2-5, with D unclear. The CDR3 sequence is 14 residues long. V was cut by 7 bases and J by 1 base, with 13 bases left in between. Germline V gives CDR1 MNHEY, CDR2 SVGAGI. CDR3 nucleotide sequence: TGTGCCAGCACCTTAAGCCAGGCCCAAGAGACCCAGTACTTC. Amino acid sequence: CASTLSQAQETQYF.

The CDR3 DNA is TGTGCCAGCAGTTCCGCCTTGGGGGGGCCCCGAAACATTCAGTACTTC. Its translation: CASSSALGGPRNIQYF. This chain uses TRBV28 with TRBJ2-4; a weak D match, TRBD2 (7 bases). CDR3 size: 16 residues. Germline V gene sequence: CDR1 MDHEN, CDR2 SYDVKM. Trimming cost V 4 bases and J 6 bases, with 19 bases left between them.

The chain carries TRBV6-2 or TRBV6-3 and TRBJ2-5; D is perhaps TRBD2 (6 bases). Germline V gives CDR1 MNHEY, CDR2 SVGEGT. Trimming took off 3 bases at V and 1 base at J, with 12 bases between the two ends. The CDR3 has 15 residues. CDR3 DNA sequence: TGTGCCAGCAGTTATGTTCGGGGGATCCAAGAGACCCAGTACTTC. Amino acid sequence: CASSYVRGIQETQYF.

This clone was observed a few times. The J gene is TRBJ1-1, the V gene TRBV11-1; D is unresolved. Germline V lookup: CDR1 SGHAT, CDR2 FQDESV (reference sequence). CDR3 size: 14 residues. The germline V and J ends were trimmed by 4 bases and 1 base, with 10 bases remaining between them. CDR3 nucleotide sequence: TGTGCCAGCAGCTACGGACTGGGGAACACTGAAGCTTTCTTT. Its protein is CASSYGLGNTEAFF.

The chain joins TRBV11-2 to TRBJ1-5; the D is unclear. CDR1 and CDR2 from the germline V gene are SGHAT and FQNNGV. The CDR3 sequence is 15 residues long. Trimming stripped 1 base from V and 3 bases from J, with 10 bases between. CDR3 bases: TGTGCCAGCAGCTTAGGGTCAGTTCTCAATCAGCCCCAGCATTTT. This sequence encodes CASSLGSVLNQPQHF.

The chain couples TRBV4-1 to TRBJ1-5; tentative D call: TRBD1 (6 bases). The V end was cut by 0 bases, the J end by 8 bases, with 8 bases between. This CDR3 region has 13 residues. Germline CDR1 reads MGHRA; CDR2 reads YSYEKL. Here the CDR3 reads CASSQDQGKPQHF. For the CDR3, the DNA is TGCGCCAGCAGCCAAGATCAGGGGAAGCCCCAGCATTTT.

This clone was detected only a few times. The DNA for the CDR3 is TGCGCCAGCAGTAATTCCGACAGGGTCGGCGAGCAGTACTTC. Translation: CASSNSDRVGEQYF. The chain joins TRBV10-1 to TRBJ2-7, with TRBD1 matching over 7 bases. Germline V CDR1 and CDR2: WNHNN, SYGVQD (reference sequence). This CDR3 has 14 amino acids. Trimming at V came to 5 bases and at J to 6 bases, leaving 10 bases not matched to a gene.

This sequence joins TRBV10-3 and TRBJ1-5; D is unresolved. Germline CDR1 reads ENHRY; CDR2 reads SYGVKD. V dropped 3 bases and J dropped 7 bases, with 7 bases sitting between them. The CDR3 spans 12 residues. DNA of the CDR3: TGTGCCATCAGTGACTCGGGGCAGCCCCAGCATTTT. Encoded protein: CAISDSGQPQHF.

There are a few counts of this clone. The V and J genes are TRBV7-8 and TRBJ1-4; possible D gene TRBD1, 6 bases. V was shortened by 4 bases and J by 4 bases, with 13 bases between the two germline ends. Germline V lookup: CDR1 SGHVS, CDR2 FQNEAQ. The CDR3 extends over 15 amino acids. In nucleotides, the CDR3 is TGTGCCAGCAGCTCCCAGACAGGCCGTAATGAAAAACTGTTTTTT. Residues: CASSSQTGRNEKLFF.

The chain employs TRBV6-2 or TRBV6-3 and TRBJ2-3; TRBD2 aligns across 10 bases. This CDR3 is built from 17 residues. V lost 0 bases, J lost 3 bases, and 6 bases stayed unmatched. Germline V gene lookup returns CDR1 MNHEY and CDR2 SVGEGT. CDR3 sequence reads: CASSYSNPSGGTDTQYF. The CDR3 DNA follows: TGTGCCAGCAGTTACTCTAACCCTAGCGGGGGAACAGATACGCAGTATTTT.

The genes are TRBV7-8 and TRBJ2-1, with 8 bases matching TRBD2. The CDR3 extends over 16 amino acids. With 5 bases clipped from V and 4 bases from J, the junction kept 10 bases outside the gene matches. Germline V CDR1 and CDR2: SGHVS, FQNEAQ. The chain's CDR3 is CASSPRASGGYNEQFF. CDR3 nucleotide sequence: TGTGCCAGCAGCCCGCGGGCCAGCGGGGGTTACAATGAGCAGTTCTTC.

V usage is TRBV6-5 and J usage is TRBJ1-6, with D possibly being TRBD1 (5 bases). V lost 7 bases, J lost 10 bases, and 14 bases lay in between. The CDR3 extends over 13 amino acids. The germline V gene has CDR1 MNHEY and CDR2 SVGAGI. DNA for the CDR3: TGTGCCAGCACCCAGGGTGTCAACTCACCCCTCCACTTT. Translating it yields CASTQGVNSPLHF.

The chain employs TRBV7-9 and TRBJ2-1; TRBD1 is a possible D gene (6 bases). This CDR3 comprises 14 residues. CDR1 is SEHNR and CDR2 is FQNEAQ in the germline V gene (reference sequence). Trimming cost V 4 bases and J 6 bases, with 13 bases left between them. CDR3 in amino acids: CASSYLEGVNEQFF. The DNA for the CDR3 is TGTGCCAGCAGCTACCTTGAGGGGGTCAATGAGCAGTTCTTC.

This clone showed up just once. The chain recombines TRBV7-9 with TRBJ2-2; D may be TRBD1 (6 bases). The V and J ends lost 2 bases and 1 base respectively, with 11 bases between them. Germline-derived CDR1 and CDR2 are SEHNR and FQNEAQ (reference sequence). CDR3 length: 16 amino acids. The CDR3 loop is CASSLWAGVNTGELFF. The CDR3 bases are TGTGCCAGCAGCTTATGGGCAGGGGTGAACACCGGGGAGCTGTTTTTT.

This chain joins TRBV6-5 and TRBJ1-2; no reliable D call. The length of the CDR3 is 16 residues. Between the trimmed V and J ends, which lost 2 bases and 1 base, there was a span of 14 bases. Germline V gives CDR1 MNHEY, CDR2 SVGAGI. DNA for the CDR3: TGTGCCAGCAGTTACGTACAGCGGAAATTTAACTATGGCTACACCTTC. Translated: CASSYVQRKFNYGYTF.

The V call is TRBV10-1, the J call TRBJ2-5, with 9 positions matching TRBD2. The length of the CDR3 is 12 residues. Germline V CDR1 and CDR2: WNHNN, SYGVQD (reference sequence). Unmatched junction bases numbered 4, after V lost 7 bases and J lost 7 bases. DNA of the CDR3: TGCGCCAGCATCCCAGCGGGGGGGACCCAGTACTTC. This translates into CASIPAGGTQYF.

The CDR3 region is CASSEGRGLSGGYTF. CDR3 in DNA: TGTGCCAGCAGTGAGGGCAGGGGATTATCTGGAGGCTACACCTTC. V gene TRBV2 combines with J gene TRBJ1-2; possible D gene TRBD1, 6 bases. This CDR3 contains 15 residues. Germline CDR1 and CDR2: SNHLY and FYNNEI. V was clipped by 3 bases and J by 8 bases, with 19 bases between them.

The chain joins TRBV7-9 to TRBJ1-2; 8 bases are a match to TRBD1. The ends lost 5 bases at V and 6 bases at J; junction bases unmatched: 8. This CDR3 is built from 14 residues. Germline CDR1 SEHNR, CDR2 FQNEAQ (reference sequence). As DNA, the CDR3 is TGTGCCAGCAGCCCAAGTGGACAGGGAGATGGCTACACCTTC. This translates into CASSPSGQGDGYTF.

This clone was seen a few times. This sequence joins TRBV7-9 and TRBJ1-1; perhaps TRBD1 as D (5 bases). The ends were cut back, 1 base at V and 7 bases at J, with 10 bases in the middle. The CDR3 spans 13 residues. CDR1 is SEHNR, CDR2 FQNEAQ, per germline (reference sequence). The CDR3 reads CASSLGRDGEAFF. The CDR3 bases are TGTGCCAGCAGCTTAGGCAGGGATGGTGAAGCTTTCTTT.

J is TRBJ1-2 and V is TRBV30; 10 bases match TRBD1. The CDR3 contains 14 residues. CDR1 is GTSNPN and CDR2 is SVGIG in the germline V gene (reference sequence). J gave up 7 bases and V 0 bases, and 5 bases lay outside the gene matches. The CDR3 sequence: CAWSVTGTGVGYTF. DNA for the CDR3: TGTGCCTGGAGTGTAACCGGGACAGGGGTTGGCTACACCTTC.

This sequence joins TRBV2 and TRBJ1-2; 7 bases align to TRBD1. CDR3 length: 12 residues. The V segment lost 6 bases and the J segment 7 bases; nucleotides outside the gene matches: 5. The V gene's germline CDR1 is SNHLY and CDR2 FYNNEI. The CDR3 here is CASRQDRAGYTF. Written as DNA, the CDR3 is TGTGCCAGCAGGCAAGACAGGGCTGGCTACACCTTC.

CDR3 residues: CASSLASSGGTEAFF. The CDR3 bases are TGTGCCAGCAGCTTAGCTAGTTCAGGGGGAACTGAAGCTTTCTTT. The V call is TRBV7-9, the J call TRBJ1-1, with 7 bases aligning to TRBD1. Trimming cost V 0 bases and J 5 bases; bases outside gene matches: 6. Germline CDR1 and CDR2: SEHNR and FQNEAQ (reference sequence). The length of the CDR3 is 15 residues.

The chain uses TRBV27 and TRBJ2-5, with TRBD2 identical over 10 bases. Trimming at V came to 6 bases and at J to 1 base, leaving 5 bases not matched to a gene. The CDR3 runs 15 residues. The V gene's germline CDR1 is MNHEY and CDR2 SMNVEV (reference sequence). DNA for the CDR3: TGTGCCAGCAGCCCACCTAGCGGGGGCCAAGAGACCCAGTACTTC. Translation: CASSPPSGGQETQYF.

V gene TRBV18 combines with J gene TRBJ1-1; 9 nucleotides align to TRBD1. CDR3 length: 16 residues. J gave up 1 base and V 5 bases, and 8 bases lay outside the gene matches. The germline V gene encodes CDR1 KGHSH and CDR2 LQKENI. CDR3 bases: TGTGCCAGCTCATCTACAGGGGGCGGAGGGAACACTGAAGCTTTCTTT. The encoded protein is CASSSTGGGGNTEAFF.

V gene TRBV15 combines with J gene TRBJ2-2; 7 positions match TRBD1. CDR3 length: 13 residues. V was clipped by 2 bases and J by 7 bases; unmatched bases: 1. CDR1 and CDR2 from the germline V gene are LNHNV and YYDKDF (reference sequence). Written as DNA, the CDR3 is TGTGCCACCAGCAGAAGGGGGCACGGGGAGCTGTTTTTT. This codes for CATSRRGHGELFF. The full variable domain, in which reference TRBV15 and TRBJ2-2 provide the parts outside the CDR3, is DAMVIQNPRYQVTQFGKPVTLSCSQTLNHNVMYWYQQKSSQAPKLLFHYYDKDFNNEADTPDNFQSRRPNTSFCFLDIRSPGLGDTAMYLCATSRRGHGELFFGEGSRLTVL.

The rearrangement joins TRBV4-2 to TRBJ2-2; unclear D gene. Germline V gene data show CDR1 as LGHNA and CDR2 as YNFKEQ. The CDR3 is made up of 14 amino acids. Trimming stripped 3 bases from V and 5 bases from J, with 10 bases between. DNA of the CDR3: TGTGCCAGCAGCCAGAGCTGGGCGACCGGGGAGCTGTTTTTT. Protein product: CASSQSWATGELFF.

CDR3 DNA sequence: TGTGCCAGCAGCTTACAGGGCAGCTCCTATAATTCACCCCTCCACTTT. Translated, it gives CASSLQGSSYNSPLHF. V is TRBV5-5 and J is TRBJ1-6; maybe TRBD1 (6 bases). The CDR3 spans 16 residues. Looked up from germline, CDR1 is SGHKS and CDR2 is YYEKEE (reference sequence). Trimming shortened V by 2 bases and J by 0 bases, and 9 bases separated the two germline ends.

This chain links TRBV29-1 with TRBJ1-2, with TRBD1 as a possible D gene (6 bases). Per the germline V gene, CDR1 is SQVTM and CDR2 is ANQGSEA. Trimming removed 7 bases at V and 4 bases at J, with 16 bases between. CDR3 size: 13 residues. CDR3 DNA sequence: TGCAGCGCCCTAAGGGGGGGCAGCTATGGCTACACCTTC. Its translation: CSALRGGSYGYTF. The entire variable domain, with the rest obtained from reference TRBV29-1 and TRBJ1-2, is as follows: SAVISQKPSRDICQRGTSLTIQCQVDSQVTMMFWYRQQPGQSLTLIATANQGSEATYESGFVIDKFPISRPNLTFSTLTVSNMSPEDSSIYLCSALRGGSYGYTFGSGTRLTVV.

This clone was seen only once. The chain couples TRBV19 to TRBJ1-1; D not resolved. V lost 8 bases to trimming and J lost 4 bases, with 11 bases between them. Germline values: CDR1 LNHDA, CDR2 SQIVND (reference sequence). The CDR3 runs to 12 residues. CDR3: CASAERGTEAFF. DNA for the CDR3: TGTGCCAGTGCAGAGCGGGGCACTGAAGCTTTCTTT.